This passage covers 17 T cell receptor beta chains from one sample sequenced in a study of cytomegalovirus exposure and HLA in healthy donors. In the PCR, 60 Vbeta and 13 Jbeta primers were used. The data were produced by immunoSEQ multiplex PCR, yet TCRdb's version contains in-frame clones alone and is incomplete. Found here are about 170,000 clones, about four fifths of them singletons; the top ten hold more than 5.5%. Sequenced material: PBMCs. The source of these receptors is a young man in good health and CMV-seropositive.

The chain is built from TRBV2 and TRBJ2-1; perhaps TRBD1 as D (5 bases). CDR1 and CDR2 (germline): SNHLY, FYNNEI. V was cut by 6 bases and J by 7 bases, with 13 bases left in between. The CDR3 spans 13 residues. CDR3 region: CASRRPGKNEQFF. The CDR3 region has the DNA TGTGCCAGCAGACGGCCAGGGAAGAATGAGCAGTTCTTC.

In its sample, this clone was seen a few times. This sequence joins TRBV13 and TRBJ2-7, with 12 bases identical to TRBD2. V was clipped by 0 bases and J by 3 bases; unmatched bases: 3. Germline V gene data show CDR1 as PRHDT and CDR2 as FYEKMQ (reference sequence). This CDR3 region has 16 residues. The CDR3, as DNA: TGTGCCAGCAGCTTAGGGACTAGCGGGGGCCGCTACGAGCAGTACTTC. Translation gives CASSLGTSGGRYEQYF.

The chain is built from TRBV5-1 and TRBJ2-7; possibly TRBD2 for D (6 bases). The V end lost 3 bases, the J end lost 6 bases, and 13 bases lay between the germline ends. This CDR3 spans 13 amino acids. Per the germline V gene, CDR1 is SGHRS and CDR2 is YFSETQ. CDR3: CASSWTSGVEQYF. CDR3 nucleotides: TGCGCCAGCAGCTGGACCTCGGGGGTCGAGCAGTACTTC.

The V and J genes are TRBV27 and TRBJ2-7; D not certain. V lost 3 bases and J lost 0, with 15 bases in between. The CDR3 is made up of 16 amino acids. Germline values: CDR1 MNHEY, CDR2 SMNVEV (reference sequence). This CDR3 reads CASSFSRGSISYEQYF. DNA of the CDR3: TGTGCCAGCAGTTTTTCTCGCGGTAGTATCTCCTACGAGCAGTACTTC.

The chain recombines TRBV4-1 with TRBJ2-7; 10 nucleotides match TRBD2. J lost 3 bases, V lost 0 bases, and 8 bases had no gene match. CDR1 is MGHRA and CDR2 is YSYEKL in the germline V gene. The CDR3 is made up of 17 amino acids. CDR3 sequence reads: CASSQEALAGFSYEQYF. CDR3 nucleotides: TGCGCCAGCAGCCAAGAGGCACTAGCGGGATTTAGCTACGAGCAGTACTTC.

J is TRBJ2-1 and V is TRBV19; TRBD2 matches at 8 bases. Germline values: CDR1 LNHDA, CDR2 SQIVND (reference sequence). The CDR3 runs 15 residues. V was clipped by 5 bases and J by 4 bases; unmatched bases: 7. The CDR3 protein is CASSPPGGHYNEQFF. In nucleotides, the CDR3 is TGTGCCAGTAGTCCCCCGGGGGGGCATTACAATGAGCAGTTCTTC. Full variable domain (rest looked up from reference TRBV19 and TRBJ2-1): DGGITQSPKYLFRKEGQNVTLSCEQNLNHDAMYWYRQDPGQGLRLIYYSQIVNDFQKGDIAEGYSVSREKKESFPLTVTSAQKNPTAFYLCASSPPGGHYNEQFFGPGTRLTVL.

The chain carries TRBV18 and TRBJ1-4; D remains unclear. V was trimmed by 3 bases and J by 3 bases, leaving 11 bases between them. This CDR3 contains 15 residues. Germline CDR1 is KGHSH and CDR2 is LQKENI. The CDR3 region has the DNA TGTGCCAGCTCACCCCCGGGAGGGTCTAATGAAAAACTGTTTTTT. This sequence encodes CASSPPGGSNEKLFF.

The V call is TRBV7-2, the J call TRBJ2-1; TRBD1 aligns across 7 bases. The germline V gene has CDR1 SGHTA and CDR2 FQGNSA. The CDR3 consists of 15 residues. With V trimmed by 2 bases and J by 6 bases, 7 bases remained unmatched. In DNA, the CDR3 is TGTGCCAGCAGCTTAAAGGGACAGACTTTCAATGAGCAGTTCTTC. Amino acid sequence: CASSLKGQTFNEQFF.

This clone was detected once. This chain links TRBV9 with TRBJ2-3, with 11 bases aligning to TRBD2. There are 16 residues in the CDR3. CDR1 is SGDLS, CDR2 YYNGEE, per germline. With 4 bases clipped from V and 2 bases from J, the junction kept 6 bases outside the gene matches. As DNA, the CDR3 is TGTGCCAGCAGCACTCGACTAGCGGGGCCCACAGATACGCAGTATTTT. Translating gives CASSTRLAGPTDTQYF. The variable domain in full, with the rest retrieved from reference TRBV9 and TRBJ2-3, is DSGVTQTPKHLITATGQRVTLRCSPRSGDLSVYWYQQSLDQGLQFLIQYYNGEERAKGNILERFSAQQFPDLHSELNLSSLELGDSALYFCASSTRLAGPTDTQYFGPGTRLTVL.

The chain has TRBV7-6 and TRBJ2-3; no definite D call. The CDR3 loop spans 15 amino acids. CDR1 is SGHVS, CDR2 FNYEAQ, per germline. V dropped 3 bases and J dropped 0 bases, with 10 bases sitting between them. The CDR3 DNA reads TGTGCCAGCAGCTTCTCCATCGGGAGCACAGATACGCAGTATTTT. Protein product: CASSFSIGSTDTQYF.

The J gene is TRBJ1-5, the V gene TRBV6-6, with a tentative D call TRBD1 (6 bases). There are 15 residues in the CDR3. V shed 6 bases and J shed 5 bases, with 17 bases lying between them. Germline lookup yields CDR1 MNHNY and CDR2 SVGAGI (reference sequence). DNA for the CDR3: TGTGCCAGCAGCCATTCAGGGCCAGGGGATCAGCCCCAGCATTTT. It specifies CASSHSGPGDQPQHF.

The J gene is TRBJ1-1, the V gene TRBV11-3; D remains unclear. Germline lookup yields CDR1 SGHNT and CDR2 YENEEA. CDR3 size: 12 residues. V lost 1 base, J lost 4 bases, and 4 bases lay in between. The CDR3 protein is CASSLGPTEAFF. In DNA form, the CDR3 reads TGTGCCAGCAGCTTAGGGCCCACTGAAGCTTTCTTT.

The chain is built from TRBV10-1 and TRBJ2-1; 10 bases are a match to TRBD2. Germline values: CDR1 WNHNN, CDR2 SYGVQD (reference sequence). V lost 3 bases, J lost 0 bases, and 8 bases stayed unmatched. The CDR3 spans 18 residues. This CDR3 is CASSDLAGANSSYNEQFF. DNA for the CDR3: TGCGCCAGCAGTGATCTAGCGGGAGCCAATAGCTCCTACAATGAGCAGTTCTTC.

The V call is TRBV4-3, the J call TRBJ2-2; 7 positions agree with TRBD1. V was pared by 1 base and J by 5 bases, with 4 bases of the junction left unmatched. The germline V gene has CDR1 LGHNA and CDR2 YSLEER. The CDR3 contains 15 residues. CDR3 nucleotide sequence: TGCGCCAGCAGCCAAGTGAACAGGGGTACCGGGGAGCTGTTTTTT. The encoded protein is CASSQVNRGTGELFF.

As to this clone: The same CDR3 can be traced to other DNA sequences in this sample. The genes are TRBV20-1 and TRBJ1-1, with D hard to call. The CDR3 covers 11 residues. V gave up 3 bases and J gave up 0 bases, with 2 bases separating them. Germline V gene data show CDR1 as DFQATT and CDR2 as SNEGSKA (reference sequence). The CDR3 DNA reads as TGCAGTGCTAGTATGAACACTGAAGCTTTCTTT. Its translation is CSASMNTEAFF.

The gene calls are TRBV25-1 and TRBJ2-3, with 9 bases fitting TRBD2. V was clipped by 6 bases and J by 0 bases; unmatched bases: 10. The CDR3 is made up of 17 amino acids. Germline V lookup: CDR1 MGHDK, CDR2 SYGVNS. CDR3 nucleotides: TGTGCCAGCAGCCCCCGGCTAGCGGGACCTAGCACAGATACGCAGTATTTT. Protein sequence: CASSPRLAGPSTDTQYF.

V and J are TRBV10-2 and TRBJ1-1; the D is unclear. The CDR3 covers 12 residues. The germline gives CDR1 WSHSY, CDR2 SAAADI. Trimming pared 7 bases from V and 3 bases from J, leaving 9 bases between. The CDR3 spells CASTEYDTEAFF. CDR3 in DNA: TGCGCCAGCACCGAGTACGACACTGAAGCTTTCTTT.